The T cell receptor beta chain under discussion was sequenced for a study of T cells after posttransplantation cyclophosphamide. Notes on the study in general: TRB clonality was highly associated with recipient CMV seropositivity and reactivation.

Repertoires were generated with immunoSEQ multiplex PCR, while TCRdb's copy carries only in-frame clones and drops some. The sample has roughly 12,000 clones, none seen only once. Cyclophosphamide on days +3 and +4 followed busulfan-fludarabine conditioning and a marrow graft. The sample holds many counts of this clone. The antigen remains unidentified. The CDR3 runs 15 residues. Germline CDR1 is SGHNT and CDR2 is YYREEE (reference sequence). The V end lost 0 bases, the J end lost 5 bases, and 14 bases lay between the germline ends. This TCR was sampled from a female patient in her thirties or forties who received an allogeneic stem cell transplant from a related donor, was CMV-positive, and had acute GVHD only. The T cells may come from the graft donor. This rearrangement joins TRBV5-4 to TRBJ2-5; perhaps TRBD2 as D (6 bases). The sample consisted of PBMCs, taken after allogeneic stem cell transplant with posttransplant cyclophosphamide. This CDR3 reads CASSLEEGRRETQYF. CDR3 bases: TGTGCCAGCAGCTTGGAGGAGGGGCGACGGGAGACCCAGTACTTC.